Following are 10 T cell receptor beta chains from one sample sequenced in a study of T cell responses to AZD1222 COVID-19 vaccine. Only in-frame clones appear in the TCRdb table, and some are missing; sequencing was by immunoSEQ multiplex PCR. The table includes 80,000 to 100,000 clones, 70% to 90% detected once. The material was peripheral blood, obtained on day 0 of MenACWY control vaccination. The receptor set was obtained from an adult in good health.

The V call is TRBV2, the J call TRBJ1-1, with 8 bases matching TRBD1. Germline CDR1 is SNHLY and CDR2 is FYNNEI. V trimming: 5 bases; J trimming: 0 bases; junction bases outside the gene matches: 5. This CDR3 has 15 amino acids. CDR3 bases: TGTGCCAGCAGTCGGGACAGGCAGATGAACACTGAAGCTTTCTTT. It translates to CASSRDRQMNTEAFF. Supplemented by reference TRBV2 and TRBJ1-1, the full variable domain reads EPEVTQTPSHQVTQMGQEVILRCVPISNHLYFYWYRQILGQKVEFLVSFYNNEISEKSEIFDDQFSVERPDGSNFTLKIRSTKLEDSAMYFCASSRDRQMNTEAFFGQGTRLTVV.

The table lists this clone with a count of one. The chain employs TRBV6-5 and TRBJ1-5; D may be TRBD1 (5 bases). V was shortened by 2 bases and J by 0 bases, with 5 bases between the two germline ends. This CDR3 comprises 14 residues. The germline V gene has CDR1 MNHEY and CDR2 SVGAGI. CDR3 sequence (DNA): TGTGCCAGCAGTTACGGGGGTAGCAATCAGCCCCAGCATTTT. It translates to CASSYGGSNQPQHF.

The rearrangement uses TRBV6-6 and TRBJ1-5; 8 bases map to TRBD1. Trimming took 5 bases from V and 1 from J; bases not matched to a gene: 10. Germline loops: CDR1 MNHNY, CDR2 SVGAGI (reference sequence). The CDR3 spans 17 residues. CDR3 loop: CASSRDRGAGSNQPQHF. The CDR3 region has the DNA TGTGCCAGCAGTCGAGACAGGGGCGCAGGGAGCAATCAGCCCCAGCATTTT.

The V and J genes are TRBV7-2 and TRBJ2-7, with 10 bases that match TRBD2. The CDR3 has 14 amino acids. Germline V CDR1 and CDR2: SGHTA, FQGNSA. Losses at the gene ends were 3 bases for V and 4 bases for J; bases not matched to a gene: 3. CDR3 DNA sequence: TGTGCCAGCAGCTTCACTAGCGGGGCTTACGAGCAGTACTTC. It translates to CASSFTSGAYEQYF. Full variable domain (outside the CDR3, taken from reference TRBV7-2 and TRBJ2-7): GAGVSQSPSNKVTEKGKDVELRCDPISGHTALYWYRQSLGQGLEFLIYFQGNSAPDKSGLPSDRFSAERTGGSVSTLTIQRTQQEDSAVYLCASSFTSGAYEQYFGPGTRLTVT.

This sequence joins TRBV4-3 and TRBJ2-7; the match to TRBD1 covers 10 bases. Germline V gives CDR1 LGHNA, CDR2 YSLEER. After removal of 0 bases from V and 6 bases from J, the junction contained 2 bases not matched to a gene. CDR3 length: 14 amino acids. The CDR3 coding sequence is TGCGCCAGCAGCCAAGAGGGACAGGGGCCCGAGCAGTACTTC. It translates to CASSQEGQGPEQYF.

In DNA form, the CDR3 reads TGTGCCTGGAGGAAGCAGGGGGGCCACGAGCAGTACTTC. It encodes CAWRKQGGHEQYF. The chain couples TRBV30 to TRBJ2-7, with a tentative D call TRBD1 (7 bases). V was trimmed by 3 bases and J by 5 bases, leaving 14 bases between them. There are 13 residues in the CDR3. Germline loops: CDR1 GTSNPN, CDR2 SVGIG (reference sequence).

This sequence joins TRBV5-1 and TRBJ2-3, with a possible D match to TRBD1 (5 bases). Trimming took off 0 bases at V and 3 bases at J, with 14 bases between the two ends. CDR1 is SGHRS and CDR2 is YFSETQ in the germline V gene. The CDR3 sequence is 16 residues long. Written as DNA, the CDR3 is TGCGCCAGCAGCTTGGCCGGCAGGGTAAGGACAGATACGCAGTATTTT. Translated: CASSLAGRVRTDTQYF.

The gene calls are TRBV30 and TRBJ1-6, with 10 bases that match TRBD1. Germline CDR1 GTSNPN, CDR2 SVGIG (reference sequence). V lost 2 bases to trimming and J lost 7 bases; unmatched junction nucleotides: 2. The CDR3 extends over 14 amino acids. The CDR3 region has the DNA TGTGCCTGGAGTCCGGGACAGGGGAATTCACCCCTCCACTTT. Its protein is CAWSPGQGNSPLHF.

The J gene is TRBJ1-2, the V gene TRBV7-9; D not resolved. Trimming removed 5 bases from V and 7 bases from J, with 17 bases in between. Germline CDR1 SEHNR, CDR2 FQNEAQ (reference sequence). There are 14 residues in the CDR3. CDR3 sequence reads: CASSAGEGIGGYTF. Here the CDR3 DNA reads TGTGCCAGCAGCGCTGGGGAAGGGATAGGTGGCTACACCTTC.

The V and J genes are TRBV5-1 and TRBJ2-3, with D uncertain. Germline values: CDR1 SGHRS, CDR2 YFSETQ. With 2 bases removed from V and 0 bases from J, the gap between germline ends came to 13 bases. This CDR3 has 16 residues. The CDR3 is CASSLGPAQSTDTQYF. The CDR3, as DNA: TGCGCCAGCAGCTTAGGGCCAGCGCAAAGCACAGATACGCAGTATTTT.